Here is one T cell receptor (beta chain) with its context. The sample comes from a study of blood T cell repertoires in COVID-19. Study background: Collection of acute and convalescent COVID-19 samples took place in the United States, Italy and Spain. Sources were T cells, B-cell-depleted T cells, or PBMCs; the material itself was cDNA or gDNA.

Germline lookup yields CDR1 DFQATT and CDR2 SNEGSKA (reference sequence). CDR3 length: 13 amino acids. V gave up 3 bases and J gave up 0 bases, with 8 bases separating them. Repertoires were generated with immunoSEQ multiplex PCR, while TCRdb's copy carries only in-frame clones and drops some. Of roughly 100,000 clones listed, more than 75% were seen once; the top ten hold less than 5%. The receptor was derived from a human donor in a cohort sampled during active COVID-19. What was sequenced was peripheral blood. This chain connects TRBV20-1 to TRBJ1-1; D is possibly TRBD1 (5 bases). The CDR3 DNA follows: TGCAGTGCTAGTAAGGACATGAACACTGAAGCTTTCTTT. Protein product: CSASKDMNTEAFF.